The entry that follows covers one T cell receptor beta chain sequence. Its target is unknown. The PCR made use of 60 Vbeta and 13 Jbeta primers. The table came from immunoSEQ multiplex PCR; TCRdb's copy has only in-frame clones and leaves some out. The table has around 140,000 clones, less than 85% seen once. The entry originates in a study of cytomegalovirus exposure and HLA in healthy donors. Study-wide points: Exclusion as indistinguishable affected some V segments, including TRBV6-2 and TRBV6-3. It was approximately 160 TCR beta chains that were listed as cytomegalovirus-associated. Judged likely to be a sequencing artifact was a cluster of highly shared sequence variants. Whilst most TCR sequences proved rare, a subset of public TCRs occurred across many donors.

The CDR3 is made up of 18 amino acids. Trimming took 1 base from V and 3 from J; bases not matched to a gene: 10. Germline CDR1 reads LGHNA; CDR2 reads YSLEER. This chain connects TRBV4-3 to TRBJ2-1; 9 bases align to TRBD2. Sequencing was done on a sample of PBMCs. The receptor was derived from a man between 40 and 49 years old in good health and CMV-seronegative. CDR3 nucleotide sequence: TGCGCCAGCAGCCAAGTTCGACTAGCGGCCTCAGGCTACAATGAGCAGTTCTTC. This encodes CASSQVRLAASGYNEQFF.